This T cell receptor (beta chain) appears in the sequencing data of a study of cytomegalovirus exposure and HLA in healthy donors (TCRdb year 2017). Regarding the study in general: In an earlier analysis of several hundred of the donors, under 300 Gb of sequence data and 117 million unique TCR beta sequences from about 180 million T cells were reported. About 280 gigabases of sequencing data and around 88 million unique TCR sequences made up an early release that covered under 750 HLA-typed donors. Among the roughly 430 genotyped donors, roughly 80% belonged to the genetic ancestry cluster associated with self-reported Caucasian donors. The study aimed to test whether cataloging public T cell receptors could reveal signatures of past pathogen exposure. The study profiled the T cell repertoires of hundreds of subjects by immunosequencing and related them to cytomegalovirus serostatus. A separate validation cohort of 100 to 150 different subjects was used in addition to the roughly 700-subject first cohort. High-throughput TCR immunosequencing, statistical association of individual TCRs with disease status, and machine learning were combined to predict cytomegalovirus infection status. A later analysis re-analyzed previously published TCR beta repertoires from 500 to 700 donors and added high-resolution HLA genotyping to study TCR occurrence patterns. Rather than drawing on any new phenotypic data, the later analysis identified candidate immune exposures from TCR beta sequences and the way those sequences occurred across donors. An earlier analysis of a few hundred of the donors applied high-throughput TCR beta sequencing to assess whether each TCR beta V gene segment acted as functional or pseudogenic. Donor age, sex, ethnicity and CMV serostatus were compiled together with the repertoire data. A later genetic analysis took genome-wide SNP genotypes for about 65% of the 666 donors and used that subset as a discovery cohort. Every repertoire in the discovery cohort had been generated on one and the same sequencing platform. Class I and class II HLA loci were covered by the typing at four-digit resolution. Typing coverage varied by locus: 629-630 donors for A, B, C, DRB1 and DQB1; 522 for DQA1; about 570 for DPA1; 450 to 480 for DPB1. Because of strong linkage in the cohort, four or five DR-DQ haplotypes were treated as single units for association and clustering. Among approximately 370 genotyped donors of the cohort, an average of about 240,000 unique TCR beta nucleotide sequences was sequenced per donor, of which about 18% were non-productive.

With respect to this clone: The antigen it recognizes is unknown.

The library was produced with the immunoSEQ multiplex PCR assay. For the multiplex PCR, a mixture combining 60 forward primers for TCR Vbeta segments and 13 reverse primers for TCR Jbeta segments was used. A multiplex PCR assay on genomic DNA amplified the CDR3 region of rearranged TCR beta genes. Amplified TCR beta libraries were sequenced as 87-base-pair reads on the Illumina HiSeq System. In the original analysis: Across the roughly 700 repertoires, a later analysis counted 80 million or so unique TCR beta chains, roughly 11 million of which were shared by at least two donors. Raw reads were error-corrected and collapsed into unique sequences with a nearest-neighbor algorithm that merged closely related sequences to remove PCR and sequencing errors. To assign V, D and J gene segments, CDR3 sequences were aligned to IMGT reference sequences. For a sequence to be retained, at least a six-nucleotide match to both a V gene segment and a J gene segment was required. A rearrangement counted as productive if the CDR3 had no stop codons and remained in frame with V and J, and every other rearrangement counted as non-productive. CDR3 was defined by IMGT convention, running from the second conserved V-encoded cysteine to the conserved J-encoded phenylalanine. Sequences without an unambiguous match to a single V gene segment were excluded from the earlier analysis of about 630 of the donors. An earlier analysis of 500 to 700 of the donors classified V segments as functional when productive rearrangements were above 56.7% and as segregating when the standard deviation between donors was above 5%. A statistical classification framework was developed to diagnose cytomegalovirus status using the catalog of TCR beta chain sequences. In a later analysis, V and J genes were assigned by comparing TCR nucleotide sequences against IMGT/GENE-DB human TR gene sequences. A later analysis assigned CDR3 sequences and most-parsimonious VDJ recombination scenarios with the TCRdist pipeline. In a later analysis, each TCR beta chain was defined by its CDR3 amino acid sequence together with its V-gene family, and reads lacking a unique V-gene family were excluded. As a way to deal with suspected cross-contamination and a sequencing artifact, a later analysis dropped 500 to 700 nucleotide sequences that were highly shared and had low generation probability. In a later analysis, a clonal expansion index for each public chain was calculated from normalized within-repertoire ranks of inferred template counts. A later analysis computed generation probabilities with a VDJ recombination model fitted to out-of-frame rearrangements, and checked the results against IGoR. In a later analysis, hypergeometric tests were used to score TCR-TCR, TCR-HLA and TCR-CMV co-occurrence, with a repertoire-size bias correction applied to TCR pairs. A later analysis estimated false discovery rates by permuting HLA or CMV assignments 20 times. In a later analysis, co-occurring TCRs were grouped using DBSCAN, and TCRdist sequence similarity was added for clustering within HLA-allele-positive subsets. Repertoires with fewer than 30,000 or more than 120,000 public chains were left out of co-occurrence clustering, as were four to six repertoires with anomalous nucleotide sharing. Not all clones reach the TCRdb copy of this immuneACCESS table, which keeps in-frame sequences only. Checked studies attribute under half of the gap to unresolved V genes and leave the rest unexplained. D and trimming come from the DNA, and the V and J calls and clone size come from that table. The sample table records about 110,000 clones. 0.59% of the sample is taken by the ten largest.

Spanning cysteine to phenylalanine, the CDR3 consists of 13 amino acids. Just the 39-base CDR3 DNA is kept, in frame starting at base 1. Looking up the germline V gene (reference sequence) yields CDR1 GTSNPN and CDR2 SVGIG. V has 4 bases trimmed and J has 7 bases trimmed; junction bases matching no gene number 7. General study outcomes and caveats: Linkage disequilibrium might explain the correlated functional status among segregating V segments, but an unknown experimental factor could not be ruled out. A few of the identified cytomegalovirus-associated TCR beta chains were confirmed in vitro to be specific for cytomegalovirus antigens. The cohort was sequenced for TCR beta chains only, and without alpha or paired-chain data the features that could be detected were limited. The only immune exposure information available for the cohort was CMV serostatus. Several of the top co-occurrence clusters appeared to be linked to parvovirus B19, influenza, CMV and Epstein-Barr virus, according to a later analysis. In a later analysis, HLA-associated TCR beta chains were found to be more clonally expanded and to have lower generation probabilities than equally common non-associated chains. A later genetic analysis associated a missense DCLRE1C variant with V-gene and J-gene trimming of TCR beta chains, and an independent cohort replicated the association. In a later analysis, the rate of TCR association differed among HLA loci, with DRB1 alleles having the most associated TCRs and HLA-C alleles having the fewest. Cytomegalovirus status was reported to be diagnosed by the classifier with high specificity and sensitivity in both the original and validation cohorts. Across donors, most TCR sequences were observed very rarely, whereas some public TCRs were present in many individuals. Presence/absence analyses assumed roughly uniform sequencing depth across donors, an assumption that may not hold. A later genetic analysis reported fewer N-insertions in productive TCRs among donors in an Asian-associated ancestry cluster than the roughly 640-donor mean. The sequencing pipeline was judged likely to have produced a cluster of highly shared sequence variants as a technical artifact. According to the authors, the approach could potentially be generalized to other disease states and immunological phenotypes. Assigning TCR associations to individual alleles was difficult when HLA alleles, especially DR and DQ, strongly co-occurred. HLA typing was unavailable for some donors at each locus, so association tests used only the typed subset. According to a later analysis, most CMV-associated TCR beta chains appeared to be HLA-restricted, and the HLA associations seemed to be driven largely by CMV exposure. A total of some 180 TCR beta chains were listed by the study as associated with cytomegalovirus. Seventeen rarely observed V segments, including chromosome 9 orphons, were excluded from the earlier analysis of about 500 of the donors because counts were too low. A further reported finding was that TCR beta sequences accurately predicted the HLA-A and HLA-B alleles for most subjects in the first cohort. At a false discovery rate of 0.05, a later analysis linked 15,000 to 20,000 TCR beta sequences to specific HLA alleles. Broadly in line with IMGT annotations, most TCR beta V segments showed up in productive rearrangements about 90% or about 30% of the time in an earlier analysis of approximately 600 of the donors. Some IMGT-functional V segments, including TRBV6-2 and TRBV6-3, could not be told apart with the 87-base-pair reads, so those segments were excluded.

The cohort consisted of 650 to 850 healthy bone marrow donors. All cohort members were sampled while nominally healthy, although unrecorded immune exposures were likely present. The donor was CMV seronegative and belonged to the group of around 400 seronegative cohort members. Every donor gave a peripheral blood sample, and the peripheral blood mononuclear cells from that sample were used for TCR beta sequencing. Genomic DNA was extracted from the blood cell samples with the Qiagen DNeasy Blood Extraction Kit. The clonotype originates from a man aged 50 to 60 in good health and CMV-seronegative. The sample comprised PBMCs. The rearrangement joined TRBV30 to TRBJ2-1; 7 of the junction bases match TRBD2. The nucleotides are TGTGCCTGGACTCGGGCCGGGGGGAATGAGCAGTTCTTC. Translated, this gives CAWTRAGGNEQFF.